Listed below are T cell receptor beta chains from one sample, sequenced in a study of CD8 T cells in ankylosing spondylitis. TCRdb reprocessed the 5' RACE reads with MiXCR, giving one entry per CDR3 protein. The sample yields around 390,000 distinct CDR3 sequences, about a fifth seen once. The sample comprised blood, either unsorted or a sorted T cell fraction (not recorded which). The receptors shown here come from a male donor with ankylosing spondylitis. Both conserved end residues are part of each CDR3. The D gene is left open where the match is weak. Rows give clone size only sometimes, using once, few, many, or a class for an expanded clone.

TRBV25-1,15,many,TRBJ2-1,TRBD1,TGTGCCAGCAGGCAGTCCGGGACAGGAGCAGTTGAGCAGTTCTTC,CASRQSGTGAVEQFF
TRBV18,12,.,TRBJ1-5,.,TGTGCCAGCTCCCCGGTTGGACAGCCCCAGCATTTT,CASSPVGQPQHF
TRBV6-1,14,.,TRBJ1-1,TRBD1,TGTGCCAGCAGTGAGAACAGGGGGCATTCTGAAGCTTTCTTT,CASSENRGHSEAFF
TRBV6-1,15,.,TRBJ2-3,.,TGTGCCAACACCCCAGTGGGGAGTAGGGCAGATACGCAGTATTTT,CANTPVGSRADTQYF
TRBV6-1,14,few,TRBJ1-2,.,TGTGCCAGCAGTGAACCCCAGGGTGGTTACGGCTACACCTTC,CASSEPQGGYGYTF
TRBV12-3/TRBV12-4,13,.,TRBJ1-1,.,TGTGCCAGCAGTTCAAGTAACAACTTTCAAGCTTTCTTT,CASSSSNNFQAFF
TRBV27,12,.,TRBJ1-1,.,TGTGCCACCAGGCGGGCGAACACTGAAGCTTTCTTT,CATRRANTEAFF
TRBV7-2,13,few,TRBJ2-7,.,TGTGCCAGCAACCAGTTCCAGGGCGGCGAGCAGTACTTC,CASNQFQGGEQYF
TRBV20-1,15,.,TRBJ2-1,TRBD2,TGCAGTGCTAGCAACTTAGCGGGAGGTCACAATGAGCAGTTCTTC,CSASNLAGGHNEQFF
TRBV20-1,20,.,TRBJ2-2,.,TGCAGTGCTAGAGATTTAAGGACCAACCGGGGGCGGTTCGACACCGGGGAGCTGTTTTTT,CSARDLRTNRGRFDTGELFF
TRBV5-1,15,.,TRBJ1-2,.,TGCGCCAGCACGGGGGGAGGAGAATTGGTCTATGGCTACACCTTC,CASTGGGELVYGYTF
TRBV7-8,17,.,TRBJ2-7,.,TGTGCCAGCAGCAGACTATCAAGGGCCCCCCAGCCTCACGAGCAGTACTTC,CASSRLSRAPQPHEQYF
TRBV7-2,15,few,TRBJ1-6,TRBD1,TGTGCCAGCAGCCCCCGGACAGGGCAGGATTCACCCCTCCACTTT,CASSPRTGQDSPLHF
TRBV20-1,14,.,TRBJ1-1,.,TGCAGTGCTCCAGAGGTCAAGGGGAACACTGAAGCTTTCTTT,CSAPEVKGNTEAFF
TRBV24-1,17,few,TRBJ2-3,TRBD2,TGTGCCACCAGTGAACATAGCGGGAGGGCCGGCACAGATACGCAGTATTTT,CATSEHSGRAGTDTQYF
TRBV15,15,few,TRBJ2-2,.,TGTGCCACCACACTCCGGGGGAGAGGGACCGGGGAGCTGTTTTTT,CATTLRGRGTGELFF
TRBV20-1,14,few,TRBJ1-5,.,TGCAGTGCTAGAGCTGGGGGTCCGAATCAGCCCCAGCATTTT,CSARAGGPNQPQHF
TRBV21-1,14,few,TRBJ2-7,.,TGTGCCAGCAGCAAAGAACAAAAATCCTACGAGCAGTACTTC,CASSKEQKSYEQYF
TRBV6-1,15,few,TRBJ1-5,TRBD1,TGTGCCAGCAGGGCTCAGGGGGCGCGCAATCAGCCCCAGCATTTT,CASRAQGARNQPQHF
TRBV24-1,13,.,TRBJ2-1,.,TGTGCCACCAGTGATGCCTTTCGAGTTGAGCAGTTCTTC,CATSDAFRVEQFF
TRBV28,12,.,TRBJ1-6,.,TGTGCCAGCCTTAGCAACAATTCACCCCTCCACTTT,CASLSNNSPLHF
TRBV10-3,13,.,TRBJ1-2,.,TGTGCCATCGACGCAACAGGGAACTATGGCTACACCTTC,CAIDATGNYGYTF
TRBV7-3,16,few,TRBJ1-1,.,TGTGCCAGCAGCTCTCAGGGGAGGGGCCTTAACACTGAAGCTTTCTTT,CASSSQGRGLNTEAFF
TRBV20-1,15,.,TRBJ2-6,.,TGCAGTGCTAGCGGGGGAGTCTCTGGGGCCAACGTCCTGACTTTC,CSASGGVSGANVLTF
TRBV6-2/TRBV6-3,15,.,TRBJ2-7,TRBD2,TGTGCCAGCAGTTGGTCCAGGACTAGCGGGATGGAGCAGTACTTC,CASSWSRTSGMEQYF
TRBV5-1,15,.,TRBJ1-1,TRBD1,TGCGCCAGCAGCCTTACAGGGGGCGCGGACACTGAAGCTTTCTTT,CASSLTGGADTEAFF
TRBV6-1,16,few,TRBJ1-4,.,TGTGCCAGCAGTGAAGCGCTTCCGGACCGGGCTGAAAAACTGTTTTTT,CASSEALPDRAEKLFF
TRBV20-1,16,.,TRBJ2-3,TRBD2,TGCTGTGCTAGAGATCATTCAGGGAGGGTGGCAGATACGCAGTATTTT,CCARDHSGRVADTQYF
TRBV27,14,.,TRBJ1-2,.,TGTGCCAGCAAATTAGGGCAGCGGAACTATGGCTACACCTTC,CASKLGQRNYGYTF
TRBV5-1,16,few,TRBJ1-1,.,TGCGCCAGCAGCTTGCGGCGGGATGGGCGGAACACTGAAGCTTTCTTT,CASSLRRDGRNTEAFF
TRBV11-3,12,.,TRBJ2-2,.,TGTGCCAGCAGCCCCCACACCGGGGAGCTGTTTTTT,CASSPHTGELFF
TRBV4-1,18,.,TRBJ1-2,.,TGCGCCAGCAGCCAAGATCCAGGGATCGGAATTTTTAACTATGGCTACACCTTC,CASSQDPGIGIFNYGYTF
TRBV5-1,15,.,TRBJ2-5,TRBD1,TGCGCCAGCAGCAGAGGACAGGCAACATGGGAGACCCAGTACTTC,CASSRGQATWETQYF
TRBV5-1,15,.,TRBJ1-5,TRBD1,TGCGCCAGCAGCAAGGGACAGGGGGAGTATCAGCCCCAGCATTTT,CASSKGQGEYQPQHF
TRBV7-2,14,few,TRBJ1-2,.,TGTGCCAGCACCTCCCAGGCCAGTAACTATGGCTACACCTTC,CASTSQASNYGYTF
TRBV7-8,16,few,TRBJ2-3,TRBD2,TGTGCCAGCAGCTTTTCGCTAGCGGGAGGGTGGGATACGCAGTATTTT,CASSFSLAGGWDTQYF
TRBV6-2/TRBV6-3,13,.,TRBJ1-2,.,TGTGCCAGCAGTCCAGGGTCATACTATGGCTACACCTTC,CASSPGSYYGYTF
TRBV4-2,15,few,TRBJ2-7,TRBD2,TGTGCCAGCAGCCTCACTAGCGGGAGTAGGTACGAGCAGTACTTC,CASSLTSGSRYEQYF
TRBV27,14,.,TRBJ1-6,.,TGTGCCACCAGTGCAGGTCCTTATAATTCACCCCTCCACTTT,CATSAGPYNSPLHF
TRBV5-1,13,.,TRBJ2-2,.,TGCGCCAGCAAGACAAGAAACACCGGGGAGCTGTTTTTT,CASKTRNTGELFF
TRBV28,16,few,TRBJ2-3,TRBD2,TGTGCCAGCAGTTTATCTTCCCAGGGAGGGACAGATACGCAGTATTTT,CASSLSSQGGTDTQYF
TRBV6-5,15,.,TRBJ1-5,.,TGTGCCAGCAGTTACTCGAGGCACCACAATCAGCCCCAGCATTTT,CASSYSRHHNQPQHF
TRBV24-1,14,many,TRBJ2-3,.,TGTGCCACCAGTGACAGGGTTGGAACAGATACGCAGTATTTT,CATSDRVGTDTQYF
TRBV5-1,15,many,TRBJ2-7,.,TGCGCCAGCAGCTTGGCTGGGGGCCTACCCTACGAGCAGTACTTC,CASSLAGGLPYEQYF
TRBV7-9,15,few,TRBJ1-1,.,TGTGCCAGCAGCGTAGACCTTGCTTTGAACACTGAAGCTTTCTTT,CASSVDLALNTEAFF
TRBV29-1,11,few,TRBJ1-2,.,TGCAGCGTTGGAGGTTCCTATGGCTACACCTTC,CSVGGSYGYTF
TRBV27,12,.,TRBJ2-5,TRBD1,TGTGCCAGTGGACAGGGAGACCGACCTCGGTACTTC,CASGQGDRPRYF